The entry below describes one T cell receptor (beta chain). The entry originates in a study of shared clonotypes between healthy human individuals. Overall study context: For every donor, three CD4 naive, three CD4 memory, two CD8 naive and one CD8 memory plates were used.

The repertoire was sequenced with immunoSEQ multiplex PCR; TCRdb's copy has only in-frame clones and lacks some. The table has about 610,000 clones, 96% seen once; the top ten hold approximately 0.12%. Naivety among CD8 cells was defined by CD45RO negativity and positive CCR7 selection, thereby excluding terminally differentiated effector memory CD45RA+ cells. Germline CDR1 and CDR2: MNHNS and SASEGT. This CDR3 spans 14 amino acids. Trimming shortened V by 2 bases and J by 4 bases, and 8 bases separated the two germline ends. The material sequenced was naive CD8+ T cells sorted from blood. The sequence was collected from a woman in her thirties in good health. V usage is TRBV6-1 and J usage is TRBJ2-2; D remains ambiguous. The CDR3 DNA is TGTGCCAGCAGTGAATTCAGGTCCACCGGGGAGCTGTTTTTT. Its protein product is CASSEFRSTGELFF.